This T cell receptor beta chain was documented in a study of cytomegalovirus exposure and HLA in healthy donors. The primer mix had 60 Vbeta and 13 Jbeta primers. Clones were sequenced by immunoSEQ multiplex PCR, and TCRdb holds only the in-frame ones, with some missing. The sample contains 100,000 to 150,000 clones, 80% of which appear only once. Input material: PBMCs. The TCR originated in a man in his thirties or forties in good health and CMV-seropositive.

CDR3 nucleotides: TGCGCCAGCAGCTTTATCCCCGGGGCAGATACGCAGTATTTT. It codes for CASSFIPGADTQYF. The V call is TRBV5-1, the J call TRBJ2-3; weak D call: TRBD2 (5 bases). This CDR3 region has 14 residues. Trimming took 2 bases from V and 4 from J, leaving 11 bases between them. Germline V gives CDR1 SGHRS, CDR2 YFSETQ.